This entry is about one T cell receptor beta chain. Its antigen is currently unknown. The sample comes from a study of shared clonotypes between healthy human individuals. Some clones are missing from TCRdb's copy, which holds only in-frame ones; the method was immunoSEQ multiplex PCR. The profile covers some 490,000 clones, with 78% appearing a single time and more than 10% taken by the ten largest. Study results and limitations: Donor clonotype sharing was expected to depend on sequencing depth.

Sequencing was carried out using PBMCs. The clonotype was recovered from a middle-aged woman in good health. Some clones in this sample may be carry-over from other donors' samples.

CDR3 region: CASSVAGGGYTDTQYF. The DNA for the CDR3 is TGTGCCAGCAGCGTAGCTGGTGGCGGATACACAGATACGCAGTATTTT. This sequence joins TRBV9 and TRBJ2-3, with D unresolved. Deletions cut 0 bases from V and 2 bases from J, with 13 bases between. In germline, CDR1 is SGDLS, CDR2 YYNGEE. The CDR3 loop spans 16 amino acids. Drawing the rest from reference TRBV9 and TRBJ2-3, the complete variable domain is DSGVTQTPKHLITATGQRVTLRCSPRSGDLSVYWYQQSLDQGLQFLIQYYNGEERAKGNILERFSAQQFPDLHSELNLSSLELGDSALYFCASSVAGGGYTDTQYFGPGTRLTVL.